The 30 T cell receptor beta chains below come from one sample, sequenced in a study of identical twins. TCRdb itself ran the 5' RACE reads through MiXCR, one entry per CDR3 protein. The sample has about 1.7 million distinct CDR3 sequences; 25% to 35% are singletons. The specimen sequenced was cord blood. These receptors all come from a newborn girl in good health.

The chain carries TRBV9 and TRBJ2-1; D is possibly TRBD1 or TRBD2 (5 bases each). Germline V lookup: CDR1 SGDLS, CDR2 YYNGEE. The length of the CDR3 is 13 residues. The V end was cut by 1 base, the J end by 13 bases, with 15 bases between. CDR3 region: CASSVRDEQTQFF. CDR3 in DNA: TGTGCCAGCAGCGTAAGGGACGAGCAGACCCAGTTCTTC.

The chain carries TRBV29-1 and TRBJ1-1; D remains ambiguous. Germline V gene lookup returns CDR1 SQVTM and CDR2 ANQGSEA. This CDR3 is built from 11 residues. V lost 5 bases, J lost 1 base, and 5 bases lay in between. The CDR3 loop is CSVYKNTEAFF. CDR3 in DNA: TGCAGCGTTTATAAGAACACTGAAGCTTTCTTT.

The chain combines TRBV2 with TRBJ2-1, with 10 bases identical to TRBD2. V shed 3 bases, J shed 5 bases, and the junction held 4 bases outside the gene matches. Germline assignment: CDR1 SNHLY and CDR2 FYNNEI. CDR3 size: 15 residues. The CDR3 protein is CASSDPSGRNNEQFF. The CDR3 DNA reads TGTGCCAGCAGTGATCCTAGCGGGAGAAACAATGAGCAGTTCTTC.

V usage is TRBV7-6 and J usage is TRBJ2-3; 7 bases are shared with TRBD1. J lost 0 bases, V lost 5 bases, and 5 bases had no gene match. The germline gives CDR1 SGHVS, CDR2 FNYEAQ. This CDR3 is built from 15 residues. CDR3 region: CASSIGTASTDTQYF. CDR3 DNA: TGTGCCAGCAGCATCGGGACAGCGAGCACAGATACGCAGTATTTT. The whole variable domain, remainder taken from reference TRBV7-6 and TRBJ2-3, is GAGVSQSPRYKVTKRGQDVALRCDPISGHVSLYWYRQALGQGPEFLTYFNYEAQQDKSGLPNDRFSAERPEGSISTLTIQRTEQRDSAMYRCASSIGTASTDTQYFGPGTRLTVL.

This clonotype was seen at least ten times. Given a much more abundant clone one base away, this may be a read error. In DNA, the CDR3 is TGTGCCAGCAGTGAATGGTACGAGCAGTACTTC. Amino acid sequence: CASSEWYEQYF. V usage is TRBV2 and J usage is TRBJ2-7; D is unresolved. CDR1 SNHLY and CDR2 FYNNEI come from the germline V gene. The CDR3 runs 11 residues. V was pared by 2 bases and J by 4 bases, with 3 bases between.

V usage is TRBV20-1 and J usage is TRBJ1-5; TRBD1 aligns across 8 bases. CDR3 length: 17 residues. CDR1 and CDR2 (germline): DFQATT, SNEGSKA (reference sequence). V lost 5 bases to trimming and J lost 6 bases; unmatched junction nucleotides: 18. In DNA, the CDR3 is TGCAGTGCTCCCTCCTTGGGGGCAGGGGGCTTTAGTCAGCCCCAGCATTTT. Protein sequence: CSAPSLGAGGFSQPQHF.

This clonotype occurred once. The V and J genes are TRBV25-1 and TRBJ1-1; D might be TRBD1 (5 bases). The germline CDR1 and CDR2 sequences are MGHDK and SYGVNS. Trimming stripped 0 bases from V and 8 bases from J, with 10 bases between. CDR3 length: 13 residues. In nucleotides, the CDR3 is TGTGCCAGCAGTGAATATTTGGGGGGGGAAGCTTTCTTT. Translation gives CASSEYLGGEAFF.

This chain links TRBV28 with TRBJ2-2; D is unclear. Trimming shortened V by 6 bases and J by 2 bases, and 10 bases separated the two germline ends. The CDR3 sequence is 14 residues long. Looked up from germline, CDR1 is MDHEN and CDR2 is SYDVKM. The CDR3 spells CASRTLSNTGELFF. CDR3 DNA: TGTGCCAGCAGGACCCTATCAAACACCGGGGAGCTGTTTTTT.

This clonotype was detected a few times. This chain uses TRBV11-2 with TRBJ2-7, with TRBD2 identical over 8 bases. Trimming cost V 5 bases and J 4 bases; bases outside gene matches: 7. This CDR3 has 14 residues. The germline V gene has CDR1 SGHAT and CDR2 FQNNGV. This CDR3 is CASSALAGRYEQYF. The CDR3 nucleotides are TGTGCCAGCAGCGCCTTAGCGGGACGTTACGAGCAGTACTTC.

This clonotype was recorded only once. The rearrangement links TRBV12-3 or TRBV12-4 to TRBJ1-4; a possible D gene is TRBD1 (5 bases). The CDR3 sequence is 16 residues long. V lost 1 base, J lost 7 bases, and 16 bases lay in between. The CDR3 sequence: CASSLGDPRLGEKLFF. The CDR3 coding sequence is TGTGCCAGCAGTTTAGGGGACCCACGGTTAGGTGAAAAACTGTTTTTT.

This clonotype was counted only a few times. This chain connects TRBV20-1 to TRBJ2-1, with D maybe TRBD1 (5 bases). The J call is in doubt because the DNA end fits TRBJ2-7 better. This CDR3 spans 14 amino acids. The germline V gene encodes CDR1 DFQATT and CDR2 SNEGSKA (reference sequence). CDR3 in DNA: TGCAGTGCTAGAGGGGGCAGGTCCTACAATGAGCAGTACTTC. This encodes CSARGGRSYNEQYF.

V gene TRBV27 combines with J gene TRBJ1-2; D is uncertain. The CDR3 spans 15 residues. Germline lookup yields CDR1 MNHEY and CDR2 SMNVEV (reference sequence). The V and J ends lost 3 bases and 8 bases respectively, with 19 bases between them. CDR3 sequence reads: CASSFYLGSIGGYTF. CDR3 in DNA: TGTGCCAGCAGTTTCTATTTGGGCTCCATAGGCGGCTACACCTTC.

CDR3 DNA: TGTGCCAGCAGCCACATTAGAGGGACTGAAATAGAGACCCAGTTCTTC. Amino acid sequence: CASSHIRGTEIETQFF. The V call is TRBV7-9, the J call TRBJ2-5, with D maybe TRBD2 (6 bases). The J call may not be correct, given that the DNA end is closer to TRBJ2-1. This CDR3 is 16 amino acids long. Germline V lookup: CDR1 SEHNR, CDR2 FQNEAQ (reference sequence).

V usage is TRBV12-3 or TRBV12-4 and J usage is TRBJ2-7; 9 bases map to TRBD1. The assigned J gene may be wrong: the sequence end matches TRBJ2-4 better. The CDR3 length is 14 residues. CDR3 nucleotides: TGTGCCAGCGGAGGGACAGGGCCCAAAAACATTCAGTACTTC. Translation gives CASGGTGPKNIQYF.

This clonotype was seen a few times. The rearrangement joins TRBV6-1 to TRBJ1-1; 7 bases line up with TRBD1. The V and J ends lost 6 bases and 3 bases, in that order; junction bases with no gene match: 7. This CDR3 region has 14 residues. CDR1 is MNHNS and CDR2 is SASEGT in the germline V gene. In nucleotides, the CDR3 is TGTGCCAGCAGAGAGACAGGGAGGCACACTGAAGCTTTCTTT. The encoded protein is CASRETGRHTEAFF.

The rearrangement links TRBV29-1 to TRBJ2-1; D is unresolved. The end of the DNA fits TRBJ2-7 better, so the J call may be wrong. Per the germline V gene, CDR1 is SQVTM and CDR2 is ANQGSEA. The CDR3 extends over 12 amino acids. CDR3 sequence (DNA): TGCAGCGCCTGGAGCTCCTACAATGAGCAGTACTTC. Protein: CSAWSSYNEQYF.

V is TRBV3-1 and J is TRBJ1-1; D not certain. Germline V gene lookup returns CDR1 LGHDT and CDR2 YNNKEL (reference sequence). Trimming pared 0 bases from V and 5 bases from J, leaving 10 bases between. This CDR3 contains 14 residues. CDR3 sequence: CASSQEVSGTEAFF. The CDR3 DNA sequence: TGTGCCAGCAGCCAAGAGGTCTCGGGGACTGAAGCTTTCTTT.

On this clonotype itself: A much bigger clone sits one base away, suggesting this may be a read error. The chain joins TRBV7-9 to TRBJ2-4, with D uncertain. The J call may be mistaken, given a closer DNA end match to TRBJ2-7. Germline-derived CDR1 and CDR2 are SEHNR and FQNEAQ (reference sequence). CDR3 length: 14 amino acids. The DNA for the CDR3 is TGTGCCCGCAGCTTAATCAGCAAGGCCTACGAGCAGTACTTC. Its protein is CARSLISKAYEQYF.

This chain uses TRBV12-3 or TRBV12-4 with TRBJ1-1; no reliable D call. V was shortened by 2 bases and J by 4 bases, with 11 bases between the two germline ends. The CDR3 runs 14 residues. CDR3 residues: CASSLLFRGTEAFF. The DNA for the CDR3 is TGTGCCAGCAGTTTATTGTTCCGGGGCACTGAAGCTTTCTTT.

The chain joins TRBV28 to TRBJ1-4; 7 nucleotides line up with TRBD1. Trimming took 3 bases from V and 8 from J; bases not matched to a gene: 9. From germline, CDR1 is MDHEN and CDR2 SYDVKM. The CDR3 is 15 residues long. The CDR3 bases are TGTGCCAGCAGTTTCGCCAGGGGGAATAAAGAAAAACTGTTTTTT. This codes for CASSFARGNKEKLFF.

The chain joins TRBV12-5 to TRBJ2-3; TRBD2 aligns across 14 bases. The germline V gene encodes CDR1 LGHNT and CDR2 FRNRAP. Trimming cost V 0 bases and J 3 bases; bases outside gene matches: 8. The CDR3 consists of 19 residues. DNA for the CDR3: TGTGCTAGTGGTTTGGTACTAGGGGGACTAGCGGGAGCAACAGATACGCAGTATTTT. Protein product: CASGLVLGGLAGATDTQYF.

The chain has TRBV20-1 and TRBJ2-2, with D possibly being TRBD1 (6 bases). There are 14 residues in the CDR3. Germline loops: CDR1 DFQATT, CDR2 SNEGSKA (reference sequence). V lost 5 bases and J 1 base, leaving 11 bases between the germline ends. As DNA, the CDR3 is TGCAGTGCTCCTACAGGGTTGAACACCGGGGAGCTGTTTTTT. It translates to CSAPTGLNTGELFF.

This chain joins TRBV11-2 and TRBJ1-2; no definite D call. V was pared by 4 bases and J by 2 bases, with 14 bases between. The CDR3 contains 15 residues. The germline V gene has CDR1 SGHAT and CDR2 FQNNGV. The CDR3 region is CASSSIRDGNYGYTF. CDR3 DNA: TGTGCCAGCAGCTCTATCCGTGACGGAAACTATGGCTACACCTTC.

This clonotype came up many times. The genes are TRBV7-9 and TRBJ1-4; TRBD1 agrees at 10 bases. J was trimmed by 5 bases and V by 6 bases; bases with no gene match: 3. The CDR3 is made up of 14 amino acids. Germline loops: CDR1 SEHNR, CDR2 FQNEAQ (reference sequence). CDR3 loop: CASSQDRGNEKLFF. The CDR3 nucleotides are TGTGCCAGCAGTCAGGACAGGGGGAATGAAAAACTGTTTTTT.

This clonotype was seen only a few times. In nucleotides, the CDR3 is TGTGCCAGCAGGCACGGGGCAGGACTAGGGGGGATCTATGGCTACACCTTC. It codes for CASRHGAGLGGIYGYTF. The V gene is TRBV2, the J gene TRBJ1-2, with a possible D match to TRBD1 (6 bases). This CDR3 is built from 17 residues. Trimming stripped 6 bases from V and 4 bases from J, with 24 bases between. CDR1 SNHLY and CDR2 FYNNEI come from the germline V gene.

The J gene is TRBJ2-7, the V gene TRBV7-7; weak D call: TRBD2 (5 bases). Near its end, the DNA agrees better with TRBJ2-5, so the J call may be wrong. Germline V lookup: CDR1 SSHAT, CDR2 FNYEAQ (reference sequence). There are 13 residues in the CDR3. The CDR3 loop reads CASSSTSYETQYF. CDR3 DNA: TGTGCCAGCAGCTCTACTAGTTACGAGACCCAGTACTTC.

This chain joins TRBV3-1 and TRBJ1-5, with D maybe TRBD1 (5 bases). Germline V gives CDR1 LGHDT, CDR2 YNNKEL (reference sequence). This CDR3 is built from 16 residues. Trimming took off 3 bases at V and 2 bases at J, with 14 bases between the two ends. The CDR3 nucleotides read TGTGCCAGCAGCCAGGGGGAGAGGGTTGGCAATCAGCCCCAGCATTTT. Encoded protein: CASSQGERVGNQPQHF.

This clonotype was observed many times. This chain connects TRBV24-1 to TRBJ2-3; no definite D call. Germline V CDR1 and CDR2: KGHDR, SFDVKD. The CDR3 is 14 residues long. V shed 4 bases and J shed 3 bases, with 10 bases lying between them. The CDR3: CATSDGERTDTQYF. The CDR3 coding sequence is TGTGCCACCAGTGACGGAGAAAGGACAGATACGCAGTATTTT.

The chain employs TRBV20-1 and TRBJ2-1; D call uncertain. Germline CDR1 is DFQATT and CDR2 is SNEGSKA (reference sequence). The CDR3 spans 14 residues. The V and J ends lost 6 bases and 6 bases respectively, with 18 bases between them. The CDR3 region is CSADGGPLANEQFF. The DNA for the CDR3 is TGCAGTGCCGACGGCGGACCCTTGGCCAATGAGCAGTTCTTC.

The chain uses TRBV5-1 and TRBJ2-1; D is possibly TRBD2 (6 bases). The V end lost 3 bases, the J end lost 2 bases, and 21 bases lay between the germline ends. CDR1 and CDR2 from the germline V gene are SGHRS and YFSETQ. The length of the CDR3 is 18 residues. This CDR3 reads CASSYSTGRGRTYNEQFF. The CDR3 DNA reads TGCGCCAGCAGCTATTCCACCGGGCGGGGCAGAACCTACAATGAGCAGTTCTTC.